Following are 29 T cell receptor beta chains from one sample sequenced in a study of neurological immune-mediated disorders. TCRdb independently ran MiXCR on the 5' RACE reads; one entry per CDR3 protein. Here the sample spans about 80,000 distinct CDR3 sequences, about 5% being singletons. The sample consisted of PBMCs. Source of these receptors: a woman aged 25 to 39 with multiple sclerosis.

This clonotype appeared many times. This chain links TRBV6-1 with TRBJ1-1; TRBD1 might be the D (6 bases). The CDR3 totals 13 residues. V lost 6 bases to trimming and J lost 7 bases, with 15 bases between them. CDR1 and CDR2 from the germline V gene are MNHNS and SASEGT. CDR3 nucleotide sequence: TGTGCCAGCAGGGGACTTTCAGGGGTTGAAGCTTTCTTT. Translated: CASRGLSGVEAFF.

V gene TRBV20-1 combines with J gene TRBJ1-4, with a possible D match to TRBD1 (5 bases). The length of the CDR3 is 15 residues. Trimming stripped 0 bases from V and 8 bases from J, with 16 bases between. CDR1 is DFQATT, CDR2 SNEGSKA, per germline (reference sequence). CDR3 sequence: CSARDQGELREKLFF. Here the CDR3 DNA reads TGCAGTGCTAGAGACCAGGGAGAATTAAGGGAAAAACTGTTTTTT.

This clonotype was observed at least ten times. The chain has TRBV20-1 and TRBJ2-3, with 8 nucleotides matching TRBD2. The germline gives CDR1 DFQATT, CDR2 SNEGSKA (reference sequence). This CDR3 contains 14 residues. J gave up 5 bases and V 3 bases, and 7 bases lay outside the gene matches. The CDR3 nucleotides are TGCAGTGCTAGCGGGGGGGCTGAGTTAGATACGCAGTATTTT. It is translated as CSASGGAELDTQYF.

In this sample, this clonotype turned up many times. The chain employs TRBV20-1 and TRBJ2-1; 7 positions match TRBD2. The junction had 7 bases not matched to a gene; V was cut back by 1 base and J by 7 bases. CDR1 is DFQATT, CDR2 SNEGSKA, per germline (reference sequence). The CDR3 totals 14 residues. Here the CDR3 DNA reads TGCAGTGCTAGAGCGGGGGGAGAGGGGAATGAGCAGTTCTTC. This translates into CSARAGGEGNEQFF.

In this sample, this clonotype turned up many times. CDR3 bases: TGTGCCAGCAGCCAAGTGAGAGGCGGCACTGAAGCTTTCTTT. Translation gives CASSQVRGGTEAFF. The rearrangement links TRBV14 to TRBJ1-1; no firm D call. Germline CDR1 reads SGHDN; CDR2 reads FVKESK. V was cut by 1 base and J by 4 bases, with 10 bases left in between. The CDR3 is 14 residues long.

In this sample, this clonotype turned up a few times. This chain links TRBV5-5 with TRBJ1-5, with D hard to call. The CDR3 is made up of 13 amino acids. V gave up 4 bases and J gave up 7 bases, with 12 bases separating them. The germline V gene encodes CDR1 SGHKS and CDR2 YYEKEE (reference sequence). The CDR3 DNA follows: TGTGCCAGCAGCATATCCCCCGGGCAGCCCCAGCATTTT. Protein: CASSISPGQPQHF.

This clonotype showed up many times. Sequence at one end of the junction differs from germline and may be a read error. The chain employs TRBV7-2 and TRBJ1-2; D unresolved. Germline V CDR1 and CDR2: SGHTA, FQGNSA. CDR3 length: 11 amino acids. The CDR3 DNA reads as TGTGCCAGCAGCCCCGGATCCATAGGACGCTTC. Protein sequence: CASSPGSIGRF.

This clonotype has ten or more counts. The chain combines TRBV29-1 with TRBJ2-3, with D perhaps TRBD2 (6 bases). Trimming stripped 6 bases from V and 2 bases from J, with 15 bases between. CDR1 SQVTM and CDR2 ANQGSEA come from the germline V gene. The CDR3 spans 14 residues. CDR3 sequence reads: CSVGIRGTTDTQYF. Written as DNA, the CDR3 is TGCAGCGTCGGGATCCGGGGGACCACAGATACGCAGTATTTT.

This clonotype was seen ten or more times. DNA of the CDR3: TGTGCCAGCGAGACAGGGGATACCTATAGCAATCAGCCCCAGCATTTT. Amino acids: CASETGDTYSNQPQHF. The chain has TRBV5-8 and TRBJ1-5, with 8 nucleotides matching TRBD1. CDR3 length: 16 amino acids. J was trimmed by 0 bases and V by 7 bases; bases with no gene match: 9. Germline V lookup: CDR1 SGHTS, CDR2 YDEGEE.

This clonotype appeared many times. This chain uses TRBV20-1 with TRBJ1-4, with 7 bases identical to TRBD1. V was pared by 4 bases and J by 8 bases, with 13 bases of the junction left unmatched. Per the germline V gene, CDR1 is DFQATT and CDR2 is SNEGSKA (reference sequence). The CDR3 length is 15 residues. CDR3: CSAILRGGLGEKLFF. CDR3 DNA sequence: TGCAGTGCTATCCTCAGGGGGGGACTAGGAGAAAAACTGTTTTTT.

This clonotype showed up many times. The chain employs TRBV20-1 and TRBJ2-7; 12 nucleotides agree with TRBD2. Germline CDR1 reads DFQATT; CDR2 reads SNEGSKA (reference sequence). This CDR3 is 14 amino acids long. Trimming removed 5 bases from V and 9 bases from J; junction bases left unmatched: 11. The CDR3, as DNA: TGCAGTGCTCGGGGGAGGACTAGCGGGGTGCGGCAGTACTTC. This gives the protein CSARGRTSGVRQYF.

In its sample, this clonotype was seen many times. CDR3 nucleotide sequence: TGTGCCAGCAGCCGACGGACTAGCGGGAGTCCCGGGGAGCTGTTTTTT. Translated: CASSRRTSGSPGELFF. The genes are TRBV6-6 and TRBJ2-2; 13 bases fit TRBD2. V lost 6 bases and J lost 6; bases outside the gene matches: 7. Germline V gene lookup returns CDR1 MNHNY and CDR2 SVGAGI (reference sequence). The CDR3 runs 16 residues.

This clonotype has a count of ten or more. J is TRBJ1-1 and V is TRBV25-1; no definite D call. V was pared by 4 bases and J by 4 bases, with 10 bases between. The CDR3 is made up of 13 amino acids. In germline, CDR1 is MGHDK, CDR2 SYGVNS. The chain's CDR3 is CASSGEAGTEAFF. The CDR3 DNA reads TGTGCCAGCAGTGGTGAGGCGGGCACTGAAGCTTTCTTT.

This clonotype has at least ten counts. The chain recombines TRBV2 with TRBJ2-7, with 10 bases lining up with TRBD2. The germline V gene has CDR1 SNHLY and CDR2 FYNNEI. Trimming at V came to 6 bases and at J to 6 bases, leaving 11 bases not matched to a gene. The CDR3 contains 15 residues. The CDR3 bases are TGTGCCAGCAGCCCTATTCAGGGGACTAGCGCCGAGCAGTACGTC. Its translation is CASSPIQGTSAEQYV.

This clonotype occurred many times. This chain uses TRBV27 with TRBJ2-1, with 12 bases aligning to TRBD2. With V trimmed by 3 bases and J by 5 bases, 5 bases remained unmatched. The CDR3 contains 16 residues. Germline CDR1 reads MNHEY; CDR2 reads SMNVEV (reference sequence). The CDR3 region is CASSFWTSGENNEQFF. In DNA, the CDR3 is TGTGCCAGCAGTTTTTGGACTAGCGGGGAAAACAATGAGCAGTTCTTC.

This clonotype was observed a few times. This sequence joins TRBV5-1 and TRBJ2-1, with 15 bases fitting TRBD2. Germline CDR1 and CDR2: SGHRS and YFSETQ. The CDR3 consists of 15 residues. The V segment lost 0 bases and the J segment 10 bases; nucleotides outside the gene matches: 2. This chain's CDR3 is CASSLGGLAGGEQFF. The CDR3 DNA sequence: TGCGCCAGCAGCTTGGGGGGACTAGCGGGAGGAGAGCAGTTCTTC.

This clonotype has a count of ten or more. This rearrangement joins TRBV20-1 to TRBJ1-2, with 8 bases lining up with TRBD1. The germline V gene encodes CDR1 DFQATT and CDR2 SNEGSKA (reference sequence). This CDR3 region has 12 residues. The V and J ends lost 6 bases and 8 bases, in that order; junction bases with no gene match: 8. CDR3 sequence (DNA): TGCAGTGCCCCGGACAGGGTGGTGGGCTACACCTTC. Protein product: CSAPDRVVGYTF.

CDR3 nucleotides: TGTGCCAGCAGCCAAGACCTAGGACTAGCGGGGACCTACGAGCAGTACTTC. This translates into CASSQDLGLAGTYEQYF. The chain is built from TRBV14 and TRBJ2-7; 12 bases are shared with TRBD2. V dropped 0 bases and J dropped 2; count of bases not matched to a gene: 5. Germline V CDR1 and CDR2: SGHDN, FVKESK. CDR3 length equals 17 residues.

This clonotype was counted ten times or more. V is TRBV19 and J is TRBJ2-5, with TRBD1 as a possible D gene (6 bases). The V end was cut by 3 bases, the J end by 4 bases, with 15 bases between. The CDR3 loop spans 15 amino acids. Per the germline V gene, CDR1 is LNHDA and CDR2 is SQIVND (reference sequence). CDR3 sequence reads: CASSMSRGRRETQYF. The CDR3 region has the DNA TGTGCCAGTAGTATGTCCAGGGGAAGGAGAGAGACCCAGTACTTC.

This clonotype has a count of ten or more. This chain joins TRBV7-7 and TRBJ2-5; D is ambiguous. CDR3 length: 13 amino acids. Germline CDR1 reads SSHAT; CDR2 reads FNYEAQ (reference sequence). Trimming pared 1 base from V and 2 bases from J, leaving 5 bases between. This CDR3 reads CASSLDSQETQYF. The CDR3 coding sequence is TGTGCCAGCAGCTTAGACAGTCAAGAGACCCAGTACTTC.

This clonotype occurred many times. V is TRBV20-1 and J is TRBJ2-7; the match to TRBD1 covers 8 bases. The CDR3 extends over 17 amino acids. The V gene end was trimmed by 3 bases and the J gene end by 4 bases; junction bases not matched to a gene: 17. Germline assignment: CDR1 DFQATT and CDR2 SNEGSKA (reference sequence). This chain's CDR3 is CSASQLSLFGQGYEQYV. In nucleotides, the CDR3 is TGCAGTGCTAGCCAACTCTCCCTCTTCGGACAGGGTTACGAGCAGTACGTC.

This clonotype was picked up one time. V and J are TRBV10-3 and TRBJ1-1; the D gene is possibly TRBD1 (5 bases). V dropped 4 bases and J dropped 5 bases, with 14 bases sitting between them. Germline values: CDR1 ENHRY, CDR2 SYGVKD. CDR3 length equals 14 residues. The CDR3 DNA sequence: TGTGCCATCAGTGGGGGCAGGGTCGGTACTGAAGCTTTCTTT. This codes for CAISGGRVGTEAFF.

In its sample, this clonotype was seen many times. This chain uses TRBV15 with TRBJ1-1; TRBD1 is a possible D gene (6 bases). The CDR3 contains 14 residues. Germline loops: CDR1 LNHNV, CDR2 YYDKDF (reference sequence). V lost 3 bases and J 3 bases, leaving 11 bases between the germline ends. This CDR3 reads CATSRGQSDTEAFF. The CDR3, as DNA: TGTGCCACCAGCAGGGGACAATCGGACACTGAAGCTTTCTTT.

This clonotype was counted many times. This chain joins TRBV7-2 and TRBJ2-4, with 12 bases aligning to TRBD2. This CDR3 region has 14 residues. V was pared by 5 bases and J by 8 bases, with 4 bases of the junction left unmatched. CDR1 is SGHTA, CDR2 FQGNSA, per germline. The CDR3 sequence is CASSHRLAGDIQYF. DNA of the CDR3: TGTGCCAGCAGCCATCGACTAGCGGGAGACATTCAGTACTTC. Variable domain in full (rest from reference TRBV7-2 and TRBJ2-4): GAGVSQSPSNKVTEKGKDVELRCDPISGHTALYWYRQSLGQGLEFLIYFQGNSAPDKSGLPSDRFSAERTGGSVSTLTIQRTQQEDSAVYLCASSHRLAGDIQYFGAGTRLSVL.

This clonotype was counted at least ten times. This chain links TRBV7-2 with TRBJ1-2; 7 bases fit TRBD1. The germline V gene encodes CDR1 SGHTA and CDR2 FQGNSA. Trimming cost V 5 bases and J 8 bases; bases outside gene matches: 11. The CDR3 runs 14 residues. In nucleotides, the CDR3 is TGTGCCAGCAGCATTAGTCACAGGGGCGCCGGCTACACCTTC. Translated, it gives CASSISHRGAGYTF.

The CDR3 sequence: CASSLLGVTEAFF. As DNA, the CDR3 is TGTGCCAGCAGCTTACTGGGCGTCACTGAAGCTTTCTTT. V and J are TRBV11-2 and TRBJ1-1, with D unresolved. Germline V gene lookup returns CDR1 SGHAT and CDR2 FQNNGV. V shed 2 bases and J shed 4 bases, with 8 bases lying between them. The CDR3 has 13 amino acids.

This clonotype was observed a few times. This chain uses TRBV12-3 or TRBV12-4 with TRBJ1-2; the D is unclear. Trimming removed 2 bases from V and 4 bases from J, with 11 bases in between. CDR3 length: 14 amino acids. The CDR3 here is CASSLLTTTYGYTF. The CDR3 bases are TGTGCCAGCAGTTTACTGACAACGACCTATGGCTACACCTTC.

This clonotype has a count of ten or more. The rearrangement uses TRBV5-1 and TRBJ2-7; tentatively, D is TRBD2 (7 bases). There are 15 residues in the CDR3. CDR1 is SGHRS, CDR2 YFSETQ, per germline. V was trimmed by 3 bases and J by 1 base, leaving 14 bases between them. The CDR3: CASSWGGQRSYEQYF. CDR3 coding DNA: TGCGCCAGCAGCTGGGGGGGCCAGCGGTCCTACGAGCAGTACTTC.

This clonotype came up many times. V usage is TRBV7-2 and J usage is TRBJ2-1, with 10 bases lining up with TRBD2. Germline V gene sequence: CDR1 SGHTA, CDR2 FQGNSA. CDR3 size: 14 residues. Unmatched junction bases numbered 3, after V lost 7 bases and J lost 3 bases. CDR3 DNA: TGTGCCAGCACAAAGCGGGGGGGCTACAATGAGCAGTTCTTC. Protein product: CASTKRGGYNEQFF.